This note documents a single T cell receptor beta chain sequence. This sample is drawn from a study of blood T cell repertoires in COVID-19. Study context: Some COVID-19 samples were acute and others convalescent; all came from the United States, Italy and Spain. The analysed material was cDNA or gDNA that came from T cells, B-cell-depleted T cells, or PBMCs.

Either two negative PCRs, clearance, or symptom resolution qualified Cohort 3 donors as recovered. In the source study's methods: It was from reference gene primer amplification that nucleated cell counts were estimated. Method: immunoSEQ multiplex PCR; TCRdb's copy keeps in-frame clones and lacks some. V and J calls plus clone size are reproduced from that table; the DNA served to infer D and trimming. The sample contains roughly 270,000 clones, 85% of which appear only once. The receptor was derived from a woman aged 45-60 years who had recovered from COVID-19. The sequenced sample was PBMCs or T cells enriched from blood (not recorded which).

The CDR3 is CASSLYPGRTEAFF. CDR3 DNA sequence: TGTGCCAGCAGTTTATACCCAGGGAGGACTGAAGCTTTCTTT. The V call is TRBV28, the J call TRBJ1-1; possible D gene TRBD1, 5 bases. The CDR3 runs 14 residues. Trimming removed 1 base from V and 5 bases from J, with 11 bases in between. Germline CDR1 MDHEN, CDR2 SYDVKM.